This note documents a single T cell receptor (beta chain) sequence. Antigen: not known. The CDR3 consists of 10 residues. Germline CDR1 LNHDA, CDR2 SQIVND (reference sequence). Deletions cut 6 bases from V and 12 bases from J, with 12 bases between. These data are taken from a study of type 1 and type 2 diabetes patients. Diabetic patients met standard criteria for type 1 or type 2 diabetes. Each participant gave approximately 10 milliliters of peripheral blood. Study-level points and caveats: With limited T2D and control samples, some T1D-only expanded clones may not be T1D-specific. Age and gender were not matched between study groups, possibly biasing interpretation.

Genomic DNA was the PCR template. A primer set of 30 forward and 13 reverse primers amplified the CDR3. TCRdb independently ran MiXCR on the multiplex PCR reads; one entry per CDR3 protein. There are around 300,000 distinct CDR3 sequences in the sample; 45% to 60% occur only once, and approximately 13% lies in the top ten. J is TRBJ2-7 and V is TRBV19; perhaps TRBD2 as D (5 bases). Input material: peripheral blood mononuclear cells (PBMCs). The origin of this receptor is a man between 18 and 29 years old with type 2 diabetes. CDR3 DNA: TGTGCCAGTAGACCGGGAATCAGGTACTTC. It is translated as CASRPGIRYF.